The following is a T cell receptor (beta chain) sequence with its context. The target antigen is unknown. The data derive from a study of cytomegalovirus exposure and HLA in healthy donors. Study summary: It was reported in a later analysis that the same platform had been used for the 100 to 150 validation repertoires as for the roughly 710 first-cohort repertoires.

Generated by immunoSEQ multiplex PCR, the TCRdb table keeps only in-frame clones and is missing some. The sample consists of some 76,000 clones, roughly 95% of them appearing once. The study's findings and limits: Within the approximately 110 validation repertoires, first-cohort TCR clusters tended to co-occur, according to a later analysis. Specificity for CMV antigens was confirmed in vitro for a few of the CMV-associated chains.

The donors were members of the approximately 110-subject validation cohort (separate from the approximately 730-subject first cohort). What was sequenced was PBMCs. The TCR was taken from a woman in her late teens or twenties in good health and CMV-seropositive.

The CDR3, as DNA: TGTGCCAGCAGCTTTCAGGGGAACACTGAAGCTTTCTTT. The encoded protein is CASSFQGNTEAFF. V and J are TRBV7-9 and TRBJ1-1; TRBD1 is a possible D gene (5 bases). The CDR3 has 13 amino acids. The germline V gene encodes CDR1 SEHNR and CDR2 FQNEAQ (reference sequence). The V end was cut by 3 bases, the J end by 1 base, with 6 bases between.